The 29 T cell receptor beta chains presented below share a single source sample, sequenced in a study of T cells after yellow fever vaccination. Using its own MiXCR run on the 5' RACE reads, TCRdb lists one record per CDR3 protein. The top ten hold 0.85% of the sample, which has under 300,000 distinct CDR3 sequences, 6.9% seen once. The material sequenced was CD4+ T cells sorted from PBMCs, taken 15 days after the yellow fever booster vaccination. Receptors were obtained from a man aged 30-40 years who received the YFV17D yellow fever vaccine.

In regard to this clonotype: A read error may account for a junction end that differs from germline. The chain combines TRBV7-6 with TRBJ2-5; 10 nucleotides agree with TRBD2. This CDR3 spans 14 amino acids. Germline V CDR1 and CDR2: SGHVS, FNYEAQ. The CDR3 nucleotides read TGTACCAGCAGCCCCCCTAGCGGGAGTGAGACCCAGTACTTC. It yields the protein CTSSPPSGSETQYF.

In its sample, this clonotype was seen many times. J is TRBJ2-1 and V is TRBV9, with 8 nucleotides matching TRBD1. The length of the CDR3 is 15 residues. In germline, CDR1 is SGDLS, CDR2 YYNGEE. The V gene end was trimmed by 3 bases and the J gene end by 1 base; junction bases not matched to a gene: 3. The CDR3 region is CASSENRGSYNEQFF. The CDR3 DNA follows: TGTGCCAGCAGCGAGAACAGGGGGTCCTACAATGAGCAGTTCTTC.

The chain carries TRBV5-1 and TRBJ2-5; D call uncertain. The CDR3 is 13 residues long. Per the germline V gene, CDR1 is SGHRS and CDR2 is YFSETQ. V was pared by 0 bases and J by 5 bases, with 8 bases between. CDR3: CASSLDSWETQYF. The CDR3 DNA sequence: TGCGCCAGCAGCTTGGACAGTTGGGAGACCCAGTACTTC.

Only a few counts were recorded for this clonotype. This chain connects TRBV7-2 to TRBJ2-4; no reliable D call. Germline-derived CDR1 and CDR2 are SGHTA and FQGNSA. This CDR3 comprises 14 residues. Between the trimmed V and J ends, which lost 5 bases and 8 bases, there was a span of 16 bases. The CDR3 sequence: CASSPGRAYYIQYF. As DNA, the CDR3 is TGTGCCAGCAGCCCGGGCCGGGCGTATTACATTCAGTACTTC.

The sample holds many counts of this clonotype. The chain links TRBV29-1 to TRBJ2-3, with 7 bases identical to TRBD2. V shed 2 bases, J shed 4 bases, and the junction held 0 bases outside the gene matches. Germline CDR1 reads SQVTM; CDR2 reads ANQGSEA. This CDR3 is 12 amino acids long. The CDR3 loop is CSVELAADTQYF. The CDR3 nucleotides are TGCAGCGTTGAACTAGCGGCAGATACGCAGTATTTT.

As concerns this clonotype: A clone one base away is much larger, so this may be a read error. The chain has TRBV7-9 and TRBJ1-4, with D possibly being TRBD1 (5 bases). The CDR3 length is 14 residues. Germline V gene sequence: CDR1 SEHNR, CDR2 FQNEAQ (reference sequence). Trimming took off 8 bases at V and 6 bases at J, with 16 bases between the two ends. The CDR3 bases are TGTGCCAGCGGCCGAGGGGACGGGGATGAAAAACTGTTTTTT. Residues: CASGRGDGDEKLFF.

This clonotype was recorded at least ten times. The chain uses TRBV12-3 or TRBV12-4 and TRBJ2-5; 7 bases agree with TRBD2. Trimming at V came to 4 bases and at J to 4 bases, leaving 6 bases not matched to a gene. This CDR3 comprises 14 residues. CDR3 amino acids: CASSSSSSGETQYF. Here the CDR3 DNA reads TGTGCCAGCAGTTCATCGTCTAGCGGAGAGACCCAGTACTTC.

This clonotype was detected only a few times. The V gene is TRBV7-2, the J gene TRBJ2-7, with 10 bases identical to TRBD1. The germline CDR1 and CDR2 sequences are SGHTA and FQGNSA. The V and J ends lost 0 bases and 7 bases, in that order; junction bases with no gene match: 6. This CDR3 comprises 15 residues. This CDR3 is CASSLAGTGVGEQYF. The CDR3 bases are TGTGCCAGCAGCTTAGCGGGGACAGGGGTTGGGGAGCAGTACTTC.

This clonotype was detected many times. DNA of the CDR3: TGCGCCAGCAGCTTGACTAGCGGGAGGGCCGGTGAGACCCAGTACTTC. Its translation is CASSLTSGRAGETQYF. This chain links TRBV5-1 with TRBJ2-5, with TRBD2 matching over 13 bases. This CDR3 is 16 amino acids long. The germline gives CDR1 SGHRS, CDR2 YFSETQ. V dropped 1 base and J dropped 5; count of bases not matched to a gene: 5.

This clonotype was detected only a few times. The chain carries TRBV12-3 or TRBV12-4 and TRBJ2-3, with D perhaps TRBD2 (6 bases). The length of the CDR3 is 14 residues. Trimming took 7 bases from V and 0 from J, leaving 11 bases between them. The CDR3 DNA sequence: TGTGCCAGCATTAGGAGCGGGAGCACAGATACGCAGTATTTT. Amino acids: CASIRSGSTDTQYF.

The gene calls are TRBV7-6 and TRBJ2-1, with 11 bases identical to TRBD2. Germline CDR1 reads SGHVS; CDR2 reads FNYEAQ. The CDR3 covers 15 residues. V shed 5 bases and J 8 bases; nucleotides not matched to a gene: 8. DNA of the CDR3: TGTGCCAGCAGCCCTACTAGCGGGAGTGGTGATGAGCAGTTCTTC. It translates to CASSPTSGSGDEQFF.

This clonotype has a count of ten or more. This chain uses TRBV15 with TRBJ2-1, with TRBD2 as a possible D gene (6 bases). Germline CDR1 LNHNV, CDR2 YYDKDF (reference sequence). Trimming cost V 3 bases and J 4 bases, with 7 bases left between them. The CDR3 contains 13 residues. CDR3 sequence (DNA): TGTGCCACCAGCAGGGAGGGGTACAATGAGCAGTTCTTC. Residues: CATSREGYNEQFF.

The chain recombines TRBV20-1 with TRBJ2-1; 11 bases map to TRBD2. The CDR3 runs to 15 residues. Trimming removed 6 bases from V and 6 bases from J; junction bases left unmatched: 10. The germline CDR1 and CDR2 sequences are DFQATT and SNEGSKA (reference sequence). The CDR3 bases are TGCAGTGCGGCCGGGACTAGCGGAGGAGGCAATGAGCAGTTCTTC. This encodes CSAAGTSGGGNEQFF.

This clonotype occurred a few times. The rearrangement links TRBV4-2 to TRBJ2-7; the D gene could be TRBD1 or TRBD2 (5 bases each). Germline assignment: CDR1 LGHNA and CDR2 YNFKEQ. The CDR3 is 15 amino acids. V dropped 4 bases and J dropped 5 bases, with 18 bases sitting between them. The CDR3 loop reads CASSPGRDSGHEQYF. CDR3 in DNA: TGTGCCAGCAGCCCGGGACGAGACTCGGGACACGAGCAGTACTTC.

At least ten counts were recorded for this clonotype. This chain links TRBV20-1 with TRBJ2-5; D uncertain. The V end lost 0 bases, the J end lost 2 bases, and 7 bases lay between the germline ends. The CDR3 spans 13 residues. Germline V gene lookup returns CDR1 DFQATT and CDR2 SNEGSKA (reference sequence). This chain's CDR3 is CSARDAKQETQYF. The CDR3 region has the DNA TGCAGTGCTAGAGATGCGAAGCAAGAGACCCAGTACTTC.

The chain employs TRBV6-5 and TRBJ2-7; D is uncertain. CDR3 length equals 15 residues. The germline CDR1 and CDR2 sequences are MNHEY and SVGAGI. V was pared by 0 bases and J by 0 bases, with 9 bases between. The CDR3: CASSYSFGYSYEQYF. CDR3 sequence (DNA): TGTGCCAGCAGTTACTCGTTTGGATACTCCTACGAGCAGTACTTC.

There are many counts of this clonotype. The genes are TRBV10-3 and TRBJ2-3; possibly TRBD2 for D (5 bases). Germline values: CDR1 ENHRY, CDR2 SYGVKD. V dropped 4 bases and J dropped 2 bases, with 10 bases sitting between them. The CDR3 has 14 residues. The CDR3 nucleotides read TGTGCCATCAGTGCGAGGGCTTCCACAGATACGCAGTATTTT. Translating gives CAISARASTDTQYF.

There are many counts of this clonotype. The rearrangement uses TRBV5-1 and TRBJ2-5; 11 bases map to TRBD2. Germline CDR1 is SGHRS and CDR2 is YFSETQ. The trim removed 0 bases at V and 3 bases at J, leaving 7 bases unmatched. The CDR3 spans 17 residues. In DNA, the CDR3 is TGCGCCAGCAGCTTGGCCCTGACTAGCGGGATTGAAGAGACCCAGTACTTC. Amino acids: CASSLALTSGIEETQYF.

The CDR3 DNA reads TGTGCCAGCAGCTCGATCTTAGATACGCAGTATTTT. This gives the protein CASSSILDTQYF. The chain uses TRBV7-2 and TRBJ2-3; D gene unclear. Germline lookup yields CDR1 SGHTA and CDR2 FQGNSA. Trimming took off 4 bases at V and 5 bases at J, with 7 bases between the two ends. The CDR3 totals 12 residues.

This clonotype was seen at least ten times. The CDR3, as DNA: TGTGCCAGCAGCTTAAGGCCGGAAGAGACCCAGTACTTC. Protein product: CASSLRPEETQYF. V is TRBV7-3 and J is TRBJ2-5; no firm D call. V was pared by 1 base and J by 3 bases, with 6 bases between. CDR1 is SGHTA and CDR2 is FQGTGA in the germline V gene. This CDR3 is built from 13 residues.

This clonotype was observed at least ten times. The chain couples TRBV10-3 to TRBJ2-5; 9 bases agree with TRBD1. Germline CDR1 and CDR2: ENHRY and SYGVKD. CDR3 length: 15 amino acids. V lost 3 bases and J lost 2; bases outside the gene matches: 4. The DNA of the CDR3 is TGTGCCATCAGTGATGATGGACAGGGGCAAGAGACCCAGTACTTC. Its protein is CAISDDGQGQETQYF.

The V gene is TRBV3-1, the J gene TRBJ1-3; D is unclear. The CDR3 covers 18 residues. V lost 3 bases to trimming and J lost 0 bases, with 18 bases between them. The germline V gene has CDR1 LGHDT and CDR2 YNNKEL (reference sequence). The CDR3 spells CASSHGETRRSSGNTIYF. CDR3 nucleotide sequence: TGTGCCAGCAGCCACGGCGAAACCCGACGGTCCTCTGGAAACACCATATATTTT. The variable domain in full, completed from reference TRBV3-1 and TRBJ1-3, reads DTAVSQTPKYLVTQMGNDKSIKCEQNLGHDTMYWYKQDSKKFLKIMFSYNNKELIINETVPNRFSPKSPDKAHLNLHINSLELGDSAVYFCASSHGETRRSSGNTIYFGEGSWLTVV.

CDR3 region: CSAREGSGNAYEQYF. The CDR3 coding sequence is TGCAGTGCTAGAGAGGGTAGCGGGAATGCCTACGAGCAGTACTTC. The gene calls are TRBV20-1 and TRBJ2-7, with 8 bases lining up with TRBD2. The CDR3 runs to 15 residues. Germline V gives CDR1 DFQATT, CDR2 SNEGSKA (reference sequence). V trimming: 0 bases; J trimming: 2 bases; junction bases outside the gene matches: 6.

This clonotype was found many times. In DNA form, the CDR3 reads TGTGCCAGCAGCGTAGGGAACAGGGTTGGTCAAGAGACCCAGTACTTC. Residues: CASSVGNRVGQETQYF. V usage is TRBV9 and J usage is TRBJ2-5, with D tentatively TRBD1 (6 bases). The CDR3 has 16 residues. Germline lookup yields CDR1 SGDLS and CDR2 YYNGEE. Trimming cost V 0 bases and J 2 bases, with 14 bases left between them.

The CDR3 is CASSATEDTQYF. The CDR3 DNA sequence: TGTGCCAGCTCCGCGACAGAAGATACGCAGTATTTT. The chain links TRBV5-5 to TRBJ2-3, with D perhaps matching TRBD1 (5 bases). Deletions cut 7 bases from V and 5 bases from J, with 11 bases between. Per the germline V gene, CDR1 is SGHKS and CDR2 is YYEKEE (reference sequence). The CDR3 length is 12 residues.

The chain is built from TRBV4-1 and TRBJ2-1; D is uncertain. The germline gives CDR1 MGHRA, CDR2 YSYEKL. The CDR3 loop spans 15 amino acids. Between the trimmed V and J ends, which lost 4 bases and 0 bases, there was a span of 10 bases. CDR3 DNA: TGCGCCAGCAGCCCCAGTACAAGCTCCTACAATGAGCAGTTCTTC. It yields the protein CASSPSTSSYNEQFF.

The gene calls are TRBV29-1 and TRBJ1-1; weak D call: TRBD1 (6 bases). Looked up from germline, CDR1 is SQVTM and CDR2 is ANQGSEA. The germline V and J ends were trimmed by 8 bases and 1 base, with 14 bases remaining between them. The CDR3 runs 13 residues. For the CDR3, the DNA is TGCAGCCATAGGGGGGGACAGAACACTGAAGCTTTCTTT. Its translation is CSHRGGQNTEAFF.

V and J are TRBV7-2 and TRBJ2-3, with a possible D match to TRBD2 (6 bases). CDR1 is SGHTA, CDR2 FQGNSA, per germline. This CDR3 region has 17 residues. V was clipped by 1 base and J by 3 bases, with 17 bases between them. The CDR3 DNA follows: TGTGCCAGCAGCTTAGTAGCGGCAGGAGTTACTACAGATACGCAGTATTTT. Protein product: CASSLVAAGVTTDTQYF.

The chain is built from TRBV12-3 or TRBV12-4 and TRBJ2-3; the D gene is possibly TRBD2 (5 bases). V gave up 5 bases and J gave up 14 bases, with 17 bases separating them. This CDR3 is 12 amino acids long. CDR3 protein: CASSPDTWTPYF. The CDR3 coding sequence is TGTGCCAGCAGTCCAGACACTTGGACTCCGTATTTT.